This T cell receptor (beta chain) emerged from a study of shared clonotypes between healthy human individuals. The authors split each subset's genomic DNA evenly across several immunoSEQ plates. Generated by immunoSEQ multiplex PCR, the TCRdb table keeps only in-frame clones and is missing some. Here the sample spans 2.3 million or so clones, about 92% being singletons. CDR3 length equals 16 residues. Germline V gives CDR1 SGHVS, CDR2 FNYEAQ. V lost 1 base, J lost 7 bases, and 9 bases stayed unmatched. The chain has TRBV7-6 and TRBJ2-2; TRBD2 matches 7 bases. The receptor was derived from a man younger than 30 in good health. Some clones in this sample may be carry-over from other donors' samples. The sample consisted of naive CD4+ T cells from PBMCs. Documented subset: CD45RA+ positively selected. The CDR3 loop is CASSLGIAGEYGELFF. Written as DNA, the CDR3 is TGTGCCAGCAGCTTAGGGATTGCGGGAGAATACGGGGAGCTGTTTTTT.